The rows below give T cell receptor beta chains drawn from one sample of a study of regulatory T cells in long-lasting Graves disease. TCRdb ran MiXCR on the multiplex PCR reads and lists one entry per CDR3 protein. This table has around 320,000 distinct CDR3 sequences, around 15% appearing once. The data were also submitted as part of a second study, on T cells in Graves' hyperthyroidism and ophthalmopathy.

The specimen was peripheral blood mononuclear cells (PBMCs), collected at new diagnosis, from a patient treated with antithyroid drugs. The receptors here all came from a middle-aged man with Graves disease. The CDR3 runs from the conserved cysteine through the conserved F or W. The order of the fields is clone size, V gene, CDR3 protein. The size entry is marked missing in some rows and otherwise reads once, few, many or a size class.

clone size: few
V gene: TRBV7-9
CDR3 protein: CASSLAARPQETQYF

clone size: many
V gene: TRBV2
CDR3 protein: CASAPGGPNEKLFF

clone size: -
V gene: TRBV20-1
CDR3 protein: CSAFKTGQPPYEQYF

clone size: many
V gene: TRBV20-1
CDR3 protein: CSARRGATDEQYF

clone size: -
V gene: TRBV20-1
CDR3 protein: CSARWTRGQETQYF

clone size: -
V gene: TRBV7-8
CDR3 protein: CASSSYRGGYEQYF

clone size: many
V gene: TRBV3-1
CDR3 protein: CASSHVENTEAFF

clone size: many
V gene: TRBV30
CDR3 protein: CAWSVYPFGRTDTQYF

clone size: -
V gene: TRBV7-9
CDR3 protein: CASSPAVRDRGRREQYF

clone size: many
V gene: TRBV18
CDR3 protein: CASSPGQGDNNEQFF

clone size: many
V gene: TRBV6-5
CDR3 protein: CASSYEGSESPLHF

clone size: many
V gene: TRBV4-1
CDR3 protein: CASSQVPHYGYTF

clone size: many
V gene: TRBV7-7
CDR3 protein: CARGLSTDTQYF

clone size: many
V gene: TRBV28
CDR3 protein: CASSGVREQFF

clone size: many
V gene: TRBV5-1
CDR3 protein: CASGLGGITDTQYF

clone size: many
V gene: TRBV7-9
CDR3 protein: CASSLLDVTDTQYF

clone size: many
V gene: TRBV15
CDR3 protein: CATSLRTGSYEQYF

clone size: many
V gene: TRBV5-1
CDR3 protein: CASSQEAGAPSYEQYF

clone size: many
V gene: TRBV3-1
CDR3 protein: CASSQAGHGYTF

clone size: many
V gene: TRBV10-3
CDR3 protein: CAISGDSLAEQFF

clone size: many
V gene: TRBV7-2
CDR3 protein: CASSLGLGDEQFF

clone size: -
V gene: TRBV6-9
CDR3 protein: CASSFSITGNQPQHF

clone size: -
V gene: TRBV9
CDR3 protein: CASSAAGLAYNEQFF

clone size: -
V gene: TRBV3-1
CDR3 protein: CASSRTGSGYGYTF

clone size: many
V gene: TRBV6-1
CDR3 protein: CASRTDRARGGELFF

clone size: many
V gene: TRBV27
CDR3 protein: CASRRLAGGINEQFF

clone size: few
V gene: TRBV10-3
CDR3 protein: CAISTYRADTQYF

clone size: few
V gene: TRBV24-1
CDR3 protein: CATSDSDRPGELFF

clone size: many
V gene: TRBV29-1
CDR3 protein: CSVDGGHVSYNEQFF

clone size: few
V gene: TRBV7-2
CDR3 protein: CASSLLAASYNEQFF

clone size: few
V gene: TRBV19
CDR3 protein: CASSIVRTDSGNTIYF

clone size: many
V gene: TRBV29-1
CDR3 protein: CSVESGHSSSYEQYF

clone size: many
V gene: TRBV7-8
CDR3 protein: CASSLEGTVQPQHF

clone size: many
V gene: TRBV7-9
CDR3 protein: CASSQGGGGSYEQYF

clone size: few
V gene: TRBV9
CDR3 protein: CASSGDRRRNTEAFF

clone size: once
V gene: TRBV7-6
CDR3 protein: CASSLKLLGRLNTEAFF

clone size: -
V gene: TRBV11-2
CDR3 protein: CASRGLAGETQYF

clone size: many
V gene: TRBV6-2/TRBV6-3
CDR3 protein: CASSGTGGPDTQYF

clone size: few
V gene: TRBV7-6
CDR3 protein: CASSLGAGGNEQFF

clone size: -
V gene: TRBV7-8
CDR3 protein: CASSRWGTPPDTQYF

clone size: -
V gene: TRBV18
CDR3 protein: CASSLYRRVGEKLFF

clone size: few
V gene: TRBV5-1
CDR3 protein: CASSLSISGGAGSNTEAFF

clone size: many
V gene: TRBV28
CDR3 protein: CASSPLGQGGQETQYF

clone size: many
V gene: TRBV7-9
CDR3 protein: CASSLSARYYEQYF

clone size: many
V gene: TRBV5-1
CDR3 protein: CASSLGEVLQETQYF